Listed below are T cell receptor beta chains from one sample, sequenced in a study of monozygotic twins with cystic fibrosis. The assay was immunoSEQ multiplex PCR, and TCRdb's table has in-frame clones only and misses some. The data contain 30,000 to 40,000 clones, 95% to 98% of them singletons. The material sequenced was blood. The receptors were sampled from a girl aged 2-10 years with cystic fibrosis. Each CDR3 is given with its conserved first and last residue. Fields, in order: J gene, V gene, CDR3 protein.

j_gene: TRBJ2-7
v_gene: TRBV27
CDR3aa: CASSRTLGYEQYF

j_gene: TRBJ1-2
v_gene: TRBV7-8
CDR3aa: CASSVDSTNYGYTF

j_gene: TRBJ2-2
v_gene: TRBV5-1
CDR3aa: CASSLSGGTGELFF

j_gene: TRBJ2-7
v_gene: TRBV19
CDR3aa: CASSISVQGNYEQYF

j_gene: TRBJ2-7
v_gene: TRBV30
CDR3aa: CAWSELDEQYF

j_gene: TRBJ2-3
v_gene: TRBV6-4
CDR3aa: CASPWGTSGNLLLTDTQYF

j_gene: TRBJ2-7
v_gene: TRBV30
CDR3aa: CAWSLTRRGEQYF

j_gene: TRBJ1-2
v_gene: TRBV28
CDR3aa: CASSSTSRGRLYGYTF

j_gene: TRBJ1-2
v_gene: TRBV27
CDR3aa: CASSLSGGPYYGYTF

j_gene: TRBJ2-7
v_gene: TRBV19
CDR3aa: CASSPLQGPTYEQYF